Following are 21 T cell receptor beta chains from one sample sequenced in a study of T-cell reconstitution after alpha-beta-depleted transplantation in children. Preparation of the TCRbeta library was carried out with unique molecular identifiers. From the PCR reads, TCRdb called clonotypes with MiXCR, one entry per CDR3 protein. This table holds a few hundred thousand distinct CDR3 sequences, around 8.9% found once. This specimen consisted of PBMCs from the stem cell graft donor, obtained from the stem cell graft. These receptors came from a human donor who donated a stem cell graft to a child with SCID.

This clonotype was seen many times. The chain combines TRBV5-1 with TRBJ1-3, with TRBD1 as a possible D gene (6 bases). The CDR3 runs 14 residues. V dropped 4 bases and J dropped 4 bases, with 12 bases sitting between them. The germline gives CDR1 SGHRS, CDR2 YFSETQ. In nucleotides, the CDR3 is TGCGCCAGCAGCCCCGCAGGGGAGGGAAACACCATATATTTT. It yields the protein CASSPAGEGNTIYF.

This clonotype was seen repeatedly, ten times or more. This chain connects TRBV7-9 to TRBJ2-3, with D hard to call. The CDR3 spans 13 residues. Per the germline V gene, CDR1 is SEHNR and CDR2 is FQNEAQ (reference sequence). The germline V and J ends were trimmed by 5 bases and 4 bases, with 10 bases remaining between them. The CDR3 protein is CASSPKWADTQYF. DNA for the CDR3: TGTGCCAGCAGCCCCAAGTGGGCAGATACGCAGTATTTT.

Concerning this clonotype itself: Germline and junction disagree at one end, which may indicate a read error. The gene calls are TRBV19 and TRBJ1-2, with D unresolved. Germline CDR1 LNHDA, CDR2 SQIVND (reference sequence). This CDR3 contains 14 residues. CDR3 region: CASSILGSDYGDTF. CDR3 coding DNA: TGTGCCAGTAGTATCCTGGGAAGCGACTATGGCGACACCTTC.

This clonotype showed up many times. Here the CDR3 reads CSVEKWGGLSTDTQYF. The CDR3 DNA reads TGCAGCGTTGAAAAGTGGGGGGGCCTCAGCACAGATACGCAGTATTTT. V usage is TRBV29-1 and J usage is TRBJ2-3; possible D gene TRBD2, 7 bases. Germline V gene sequence: CDR1 SQVTM, CDR2 ANQGSEA. Trimming left V 2 bases short and J 0 bases short, with 15 bases between. The CDR3 sequence is 16 residues long.

The table lists this clonotype with many counts. The chain carries TRBV30 and TRBJ2-2; D is possibly TRBD2 (6 bases). Germline V gene lookup returns CDR1 GTSNPN and CDR2 SVGIG (reference sequence). This CDR3 comprises 13 residues. Trimming removed 8 bases at V and 4 bases at J, with 14 bases between. This CDR3 reads CAGRGRGTGELFF. The CDR3 DNA sequence: TGTGCCGGTCGGGGGAGAGGCACCGGGGAGCTGTTTTTT.

This clonotype was picked up a small number of times. The chain combines TRBV5-1 with TRBJ2-3; the D gene is possibly TRBD1 (6 bases). Germline-derived CDR1 and CDR2 are SGHRS and YFSETQ. V was clipped by 4 bases and J by 8 bases, with 17 bases between them. This CDR3 comprises 14 residues. The CDR3, as DNA: TGCGCCAGCAGCACACTGAGCGAAGGGGGTACGCAGTATTTT. Residues: CASSTLSEGGTQYF.

Ten or more counts support this clonotype. This chain uses TRBV4-1 with TRBJ2-7; no clear D gene. The germline gives CDR1 MGHRA, CDR2 YSYEKL. Trimming cost V 0 bases and J 3 bases, with 9 bases left between them. The CDR3 sequence is 14 residues long. CDR3 DNA sequence: TGCGCCAGCAGCCAAGAATCTGGGTTCTACGAGCAGTACTTC. Translating gives CASSQESGFYEQYF.

Ten or more counts support this clonotype. This rearrangement joins TRBV12-3 or TRBV12-4 to TRBJ1-6; possibly TRBD1 for D (5 bases). CDR3 length equals 13 residues. V lost 6 bases, J lost 10 bases, and 13 bases lay in between. The CDR3: CASRLDSGSPLHF. The CDR3 bases are TGTGCCAGCAGACTTGACAGTGGCTCACCCCTCCACTTT.

There are many counts of this clonotype. The chain recombines TRBV11-2 with TRBJ1-5; maybe TRBD1 (5 bases). The CDR3 sequence is 15 residues long. Germline CDR1 is SGHAT and CDR2 is FQNNGV. With 5 bases removed from V and 2 bases from J, the gap between germline ends came to 13 bases. CDR3 nucleotides: TGTGCCAGCAGCGCCCAGGGTACGGGCAATCAGCCCCAGCATTTT. Its translation is CASSAQGTGNQPQHF. Full variable domain (outside the CDR3, taken from reference TRBV11-2 and TRBJ1-5): EAGVAQSPRYKIIEKRQSVAFWCNPISGHATLYWYQQILGQGPKLLIQFQNNGVVDDSQLPKDRFSAERLKGVDSTLKIQPAKLEDSAVYLCASSAQGTGNQPQHFGDGTRLSIL.

This clonotype was observed at least ten times. The chain links TRBV5-1 to TRBJ2-3; D ambiguous. The CDR3 length is 14 residues. V lost 0 bases and J 2 bases, leaving 7 bases between the germline ends. CDR1 is SGHRS, CDR2 YFSETQ, per germline. The CDR3 loop reads CASSLEPHTDTQYF. Written as DNA, the CDR3 is TGCGCCAGCAGCTTGGAGCCCCACACAGATACGCAGTATTTT.

This clonotype was counted ten times or more. The chain carries TRBV11-1 and TRBJ1-1, with 7 nucleotides matching TRBD1. V shed 0 bases and J 1 base; nucleotides not matched to a gene: 11. CDR1 and CDR2 from the germline V gene are SGHAT and FQDESV (reference sequence). This CDR3 region has 18 residues. CDR3 sequence (DNA): TGTGCCAGCAGCTTAGCGATTTACACGGGACAGTCGAACACTGAAGCTTTCTTT. Translation gives CASSLAIYTGQSNTEAFF.

This clonotype showed up many times. V and J are TRBV6-1 and TRBJ2-7; TRBD1 agrees at 8 bases. This CDR3 contains 16 residues. V lost 6 bases and J lost 0; bases outside the gene matches: 10. The germline V gene has CDR1 MNHNS and CDR2 SASEGT. CDR3 DNA sequence: TGTGCCAGCAGAGAACGCCGGGACAGGAGCTCCTACGAGCAGTACTTC. It codes for CASRERRDRSSYEQYF.

The V gene is TRBV7-9, the J gene TRBJ1-1; 9 bases agree with TRBD1. CDR1 is SEHNR and CDR2 is FQNEAQ in the germline V gene (reference sequence). The CDR3 loop spans 13 amino acids. V was pared by 5 bases and J by 4 bases, with 2 bases of the junction left unmatched. The CDR3 region is CASSGQGSTEAFF. CDR3 sequence (DNA): TGTGCCAGCAGCGGACAGGGGAGCACTGAAGCTTTCTTT.

This clonotype was counted a few times. The chain combines TRBV18 with TRBJ2-3; 7 bases agree with TRBD1. This CDR3 contains 15 residues. Losses at the gene ends were 2 bases for V and 1 base for J; bases not matched to a gene: 3. Per germline, CDR1 KGHSH and CDR2 LQKENI. The CDR3 here is CASSPGQERTDTQYF. CDR3 nucleotides: TGTGCCAGCTCACCAGGACAGGAGCGCACAGATACGCAGTATTTT.

This clonotype was detected a few times. The CDR3 sequence is CASSLLEAKNIQYF. CDR3 coding DNA: TGCGCCAGCAGCTTGCTGGAGGCCAAAAACATTCAGTACTTC. V is TRBV5-1 and J is TRBJ2-4, with unresolved D. Deletions cut 1 base from V and 1 base from J, with 6 bases between. Germline V gene lookup returns CDR1 SGHRS and CDR2 YFSETQ. This CDR3 has 14 residues. The whole variable domain, remainder taken from reference TRBV5-1 and TRBJ2-4, is KAGVTQTPRYLIKTRGQQVTLSCSPISGHRSVSWYQQTPGQGLQFLFEYFSETQRNKGNFPGRFSGRQFSNSRSEMNVSTLELGDSALYLCASSLLEAKNIQYFGAGTRLSVL.

This clonotype was found many times. The gene calls are TRBV6-5 and TRBJ2-2, with 9 bases lining up with TRBD1. CDR1 is MNHEY, CDR2 SVGAGI, per germline. V lost 1 base and J lost 0; bases outside the gene matches: 9. CDR3 length: 19 residues. CDR3 residues: CASSYYPDRGLPNTGELFF. Here the CDR3 DNA reads TGTGCCAGCAGTTACTACCCGGACAGGGGACTCCCGAACACCGGGGAGCTGTTTTTT.

This clonotype was counted many times. The J gene is TRBJ1-2, the V gene TRBV29-1, with D hard to call. Trimming removed 3 bases from V and 7 bases from J, with 12 bases in between. The CDR3 has 12 amino acids. Per the germline V gene, CDR1 is SQVTM and CDR2 is ANQGSEA. CDR3 amino acids: CSVEGRIVGYTF. The CDR3 coding sequence is TGCAGCGTTGAGGGTAGGATAGTTGGCTACACCTTC.

Many counts were recorded for this clonotype. Here the CDR3 DNA reads TGCGCCAGCAGCCCTCAGTTGGGACAGGGAGCTGAAGCTTTCTTT. Translation: CASSPQLGQGAEAFF. The chain has TRBV5-1 and TRBJ1-1; 9 positions match TRBD1. Germline V lookup: CDR1 SGHRS, CDR2 YFSETQ. The CDR3 contains 15 residues. The V segment lost 4 bases and the J segment 6 bases; nucleotides outside the gene matches: 10.

In this sample, this clonotype turned up many times. V gene TRBV10-3 combines with J gene TRBJ1-4, with 9 nucleotides matching TRBD1. Germline CDR1 is ENHRY and CDR2 is SYGVKD. The CDR3 loop spans 15 amino acids. Losses at the gene ends were 0 bases for V and 6 bases for J; bases not matched to a gene: 2. The CDR3 nucleotides read TGTGCCATCAGTGAGTCGGGACAGGGAGATGAAAAACTGTTTTTT. The encoded protein is CAISESGQGDEKLFF.

The chain employs TRBV4-2 and TRBJ1-4; D call uncertain. V lost 3 bases and J lost 7, with 0 bases in between. Germline CDR1 and CDR2: LGHNA and YNFKEQ. The CDR3 has 10 amino acids. The CDR3 loop reads CASSHEKLFF. The CDR3 nucleotides read TGTGCCAGCAGCCATGAAAAACTGTTTTTT.

This clonotype came up many times. V is TRBV5-6 and J is TRBJ2-1; tentative D call: TRBD1 (6 bases). Trimming pared 4 bases from V and 7 bases from J, leaving 15 bases between. The CDR3 contains 14 residues. Germline V lookup: CDR1 SGHDT, CDR2 YYEEEE. CDR3 amino acids: CASSGGDPWNEQFF. CDR3 DNA sequence: TGTGCCAGCAGCGGGGGCGATCCCTGGAATGAGCAGTTCTTC.